A single T cell receptor beta chain is shown here with its context. Its antigen is unknown. This entry is derived from a study of T cell repertoires in cytomegalovirus infection. TCRdb passed the reads through MiXCR, listing each CDR3 protein once. The table lists about 110,000 distinct CDR3 sequences, 30% to 35% of them singletons. The CDR3 has 16 residues. Germline CDR1 SGHRS, CDR2 YFSETQ. V dropped 3 bases and J dropped 7; count of bases not matched to a gene: 13. Findings and limits, study-wide: Dominant in the ex vivo response were TCR beta clonotypes restricted by HLA-C and specific for CMV.

This sequence joins TRBV5-1 and TRBJ2-7; 10 positions agree with TRBD1. This specimen consisted of CD8+ T cells from cultured PBMCs, obtained from culture after CMV antigen stimulation. This sequence originates from a human donor in good health (CMV status not recorded). Some clones in this sample may be carry-over from other donors' samples. The CDR3 nucleotides read TGCGCCAGCAGCTCCGGGACAGGGGCCGCGTCACGGGAGCAGTACTTC. It yields the protein CASSSGTGAASREQYF.